This TCR beta chain was captured by sequencing in a study of CXCR3-negative and CXCR3-positive naive CD8 T cells. Notes on the study in general: Fresh PBMCs were used in most assays, and CXCR3 expression partially decreased after cryopreservation.

CDR1 is DFQATT, CDR2 SNEGSKA, per germline (reference sequence). This CDR3 has 12 residues. Details on this clonotype: Antigen unknown.

With UMI labels, 5' RACE was used to prepare the TRB cDNA libraries. Using the 5' RACE reads, TCRdb records one entry per CDR3 protein without DNA. In total, the table holds tens of thousands of distinct CDR3 sequences. The receptor's source is a human donor in good health. Some clones in this sample may be carry-over from other donors' samples. The chain recombines TRBV20-1 with TRBJ1-1; TCRdb's D call, TRBD1, is unchecked because there is no DNA. Specimen: memory CD8+ T cells from blood. CDR3 sequence reads: CSALQGHTEAFF.